Below are 4 T cell receptor beta chains sequenced from a single sample in a study of T cells after yellow fever vaccination. TCRdb independently ran MiXCR on the 5' RACE reads; one entry per CDR3 protein. This sample yields about 220,000 distinct CDR3 sequences, of which about 3% are seen a single time; 3.2% belongs to the top ten. The sequencing used CD4+ T cells sorted from PBMCs, collected 10 days after the yellow fever booster vaccination. The receptor set was obtained from a man between 18 and 35 years old who received the YFV17D yellow fever vaccine.

The CDR3 DNA follows: TGTGCCAGCAGGAGACATGACAAGACCTCCTACGAGCAGTACTTC. This encodes CASRRHDKTSYEQYF. This chain joins TRBV6-2 or TRBV6-3 and TRBJ2-7; D remains ambiguous. Germline lookup yields CDR1 MNHEY and CDR2 SVGEGT. The CDR3 is made up of 15 amino acids. Trimming left V 6 bases short and J 0 bases short, with 15 bases between.

This clonotype appeared many times. DNA for the CDR3: TGTGCCAGCAGCCAAGACGCGGGGGGGTACAATGAGCAGTTCTTC. This codes for CASSQDAGGYNEQFF. The chain has TRBV4-2 and TRBJ2-1, with 9 bases lining up with TRBD2. With V trimmed by 0 bases and J by 4 bases, 1 base remained unmatched. Per the germline V gene, CDR1 is LGHNA and CDR2 is YNFKEQ. The CDR3 runs to 15 residues.

In its sample, this clonotype was seen once. A much larger clone differs from this one at a single base, so this may be a read error. The chain uses TRBV12-3 or TRBV12-4 and TRBJ1-6; D possibly corresponds to TRBD1 (6 bases). The CDR3 loop spans 14 amino acids. The CDR3 DNA reads as TGTGCCTGCAGTTTAGTCAGGGGCAATTCACCCCTCCACTTT. This encodes CACSLVRGNSPLHF.

This clonotype came up many times. This chain links TRBV15 with TRBJ2-3, with TRBD1 matching over 8 bases. J was trimmed by 10 bases and V by 2 bases; bases with no gene match: 11. The CDR3 runs to 15 residues. Germline V gives CDR1 LNHNV, CDR2 YYDKDF (reference sequence). This CDR3 is CATSRSQTGATAQYF. CDR3 DNA: TGTGCCACCAGCAGATCGCAGACAGGGGCGACTGCGCAGTATTTT.